The T cell receptor (beta chain) under discussion was sequenced for a study of beta chain features in type 1 diabetes. As for the study in general: Sorted cell examination encompassed 85 million to 130 million cells across all samples. Study-level findings and limits: Insertions at VDJ junctions were less frequent in type 1 diabetes patients. These patients also deleted more nucleotides at the same junctions. Researchers reported that naive, central memory and Treg TCRB repertoires appeared more similar in patients than in healthy donors.

Investigators reverse transcribed all isolated RNA, so they sequenced expressed TCRB transcripts. TCRdb keeps only in-frame clones here, not all; method: immunoSEQ multiplex PCR. This sample has some 900,000 clones, with roughly 15% found just once. Germline V gene sequence: CDR1 MNHEY, CDR2 SMNVEV (reference sequence). This CDR3 spans 13 amino acids. J lost 4 bases, V lost 6 bases, and 5 bases had no gene match. This clone turned up a few times. Antigen: not known. This TCR came from a woman aged 18-29 years in good health. What was sequenced was naive CD4+ T cells from blood. The genes are TRBV27 and TRBJ2-5; 7 bases are shared with TRBD1. In DNA form, the CDR3 reads TGTGCCAGCAGGCCCACAGGGGTAGAGACCCAGTACTTC. Translated, it gives CASRPTGVETQYF.